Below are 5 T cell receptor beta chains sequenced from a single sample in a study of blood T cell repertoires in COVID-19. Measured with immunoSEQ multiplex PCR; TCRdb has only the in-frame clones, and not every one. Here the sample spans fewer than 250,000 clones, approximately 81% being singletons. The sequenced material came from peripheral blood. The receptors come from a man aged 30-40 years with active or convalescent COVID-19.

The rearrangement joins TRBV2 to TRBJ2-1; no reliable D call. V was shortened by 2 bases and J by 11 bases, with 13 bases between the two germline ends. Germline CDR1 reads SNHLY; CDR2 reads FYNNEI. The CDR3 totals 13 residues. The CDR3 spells CASSESTQPQQFF. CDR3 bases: TGTGCCAGCAGTGAATCAACTCAACCTCAGCAGTTCTTC.

CDR3 sequence (DNA): TGTGCCAGTGGTAGTACTGGTTCATACAATGAGCAGTTCTTC. It specifies CASGSTGSYNEQFF. The V call is TRBV19, the J call TRBJ2-1; D uncertain. The V end lost 8 bases, the J end lost 4 bases, and 15 bases lay between the germline ends. CDR3 length equals 14 residues. Germline values: CDR1 LNHDA, CDR2 SQIVND (reference sequence).

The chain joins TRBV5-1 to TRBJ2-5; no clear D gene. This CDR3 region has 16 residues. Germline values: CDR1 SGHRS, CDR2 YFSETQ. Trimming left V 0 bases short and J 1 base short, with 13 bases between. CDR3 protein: CASSLASARLQETQYF. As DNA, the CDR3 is TGCGCCAGCAGCTTGGCCTCGGCGCGACTCCAAGAGACCCAGTACTTC.

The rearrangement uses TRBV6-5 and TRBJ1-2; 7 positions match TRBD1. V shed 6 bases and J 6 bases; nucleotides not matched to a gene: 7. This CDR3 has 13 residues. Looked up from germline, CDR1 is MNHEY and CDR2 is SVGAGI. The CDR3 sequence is CASRPGQRDGYTF. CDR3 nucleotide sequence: TGTGCCAGCAGGCCGGGACAGCGGGATGGCTACACCTTC.

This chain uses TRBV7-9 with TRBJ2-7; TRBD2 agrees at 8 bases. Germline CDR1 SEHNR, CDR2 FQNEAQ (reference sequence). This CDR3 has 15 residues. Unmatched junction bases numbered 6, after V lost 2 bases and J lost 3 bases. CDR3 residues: CASSLQGLGNYEQYF. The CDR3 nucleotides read TGTGCCAGCAGCTTACAGGGACTAGGAAACTACGAGCAGTACTTC. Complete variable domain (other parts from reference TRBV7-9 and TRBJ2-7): DTGVSQNPRHKITKRGQNVTFRCDPISEHNRLYWYRQTLGQGPEFLTYFQNEAQLEKSRLLSDRFSAERPKGSFSTLEIQRTEQGDSAMYLCASSLQGLGNYEQYFGPGTRLTVT.